A single sample is the source of the 9 T cell receptor beta chains below, sequenced in a study of OX40 agonist ivuxolimab in advanced cancers. Generated by immunoSEQ multiplex PCR, the TCRdb table keeps only in-frame clones and is missing some. Of roughly 20,000 clones listed, 80% to 85% were seen once; the top ten hold over 3.5%. The starting material was CD4+ or CD8+ T cells sorted from blood, obtained in a trial of the OX40 agonist ivuxolimab. Receptors originate from an adult with an advanced solid tumor such as melanoma, head and neck, liver or kidney cancer.

V gene TRBV7-3 combines with J gene TRBJ2-2; D ambiguous. Germline CDR1 and CDR2: SGHTA and FQGTGA. CDR3 length: 13 residues. V was cut by 3 bases and J by 5 bases, with 7 bases left in between. For the CDR3, the DNA is TGTGCCAGCAGCTTTTCGTCGACCGGGGAGCTGTTTTTT. This codes for CASSFSSTGELFF. Full variable domain (remainder filled in from reference TRBV7-3 and TRBJ2-2): GAGVSQTPSNKVTEKGKYVELRCDPISGHTALYWYRQSLGQGPEFLIYFQGTGAADDSGLPNDRFFAVRPEGSVSTLKIQRTERGDSAVYLCASSFSSTGELFFGEGSRLTVL.

There are a few counts of this clone. V usage is TRBV28 and J usage is TRBJ2-6, with unresolved D. Germline V gene lookup returns CDR1 MDHEN and CDR2 SYDVKM. Trimming pared 5 bases from V and 0 bases from J, leaving 8 bases between. The CDR3 loop spans 15 amino acids. This chain's CDR3 is CASSTPSSGANVLTF. The CDR3 DNA reads TGTGCCAGCAGTACCCCCAGCTCTGGGGCCAACGTCCTGACTTTC.

In DNA, the CDR3 is TGTGCCACCAGCAGAGATGGTGGGGGGGCCTTCTACAATGAGCAGTTCTTC. Translating it yields CATSRDGGGAFYNEQFF. The chain recombines TRBV15 with TRBJ2-1; perhaps TRBD2 as D (7 bases). The CDR3 has 17 residues. V was clipped by 0 bases and J by 3 bases, with 15 bases between them. Germline values: CDR1 LNHNV, CDR2 YYDKDF (reference sequence).

V gene TRBV28 combines with J gene TRBJ2-5, with D perhaps TRBD2 (6 bases). Deletions cut 4 bases from V and 5 bases from J, with 17 bases between. This CDR3 contains 15 residues. Germline CDR1 reads MDHEN; CDR2 reads SYDVKM. CDR3 coding DNA: TGTGCCAGCAGTTCCTCGACTAGTTACCGGGAGACCCAGTACTTC. Protein: CASSSSTSYRETQYF.

The chain carries TRBV29-1 and TRBJ1-1, with TRBD1 matching over 7 bases. After removal of 3 bases from V and 0 bases from J, the junction contained 7 bases not matched to a gene. The V gene's germline CDR1 is SQVTM and CDR2 ANQGSEA. CDR3 length equals 15 residues. The CDR3 DNA sequence: TGCAGCGTTGAGGGCAGGGGGGGAATGAACACTGAAGCTTTCTTT. Its protein product is CSVEGRGGMNTEAFF.

This clone appeared once. The CDR3 nucleotides are TGTGCCAGCAGCCCCGGACCCACAGATACGCAGTATTTT. It specifies CASSPGPTDTQYF. The genes are TRBV11-3 and TRBJ2-3; D gene uncertain. Per germline, CDR1 SGHNT and CDR2 YENEEA. Trimming stripped 5 bases from V and 2 bases from J, with 8 bases between. The CDR3 has 13 residues.

This clone was seen only once. The rearrangement uses TRBV20-1 and TRBJ2-3; D call uncertain. The germline V gene encodes CDR1 DFQATT and CDR2 SNEGSKA (reference sequence). Trimming stripped 7 bases from V and 1 base from J, with 0 bases between. The CDR3 runs to 9 residues. The CDR3 loop reads CSGTDTQYF. CDR3 DNA: TGCAGTGGCACAGATACGCAGTATTTT.

The rearrangement joins TRBV4-1 to TRBJ2-3, with TRBD2 identical over 10 bases. After removal of 2 bases from V and 5 bases from J, the junction contained 7 bases not matched to a gene. The CDR3 is 16 residues long. Germline V gives CDR1 MGHRA, CDR2 YSYEKL. The CDR3 spells CASSQLLAGAGDTQYF. CDR3 nucleotides: TGCGCCAGCAGCCAACTTCTAGCGGGAGCAGGAGATACGCAGTATTTT.

In nucleotides, the CDR3 is TGTGCCAGCAGCCCGGGACTAGCGGGAGGGCTGGATACGCAGTATTTT. This codes for CASSPGLAGGLDTQYF. This rearrangement joins TRBV7-9 to TRBJ2-3, with TRBD2 matching over 16 bases. J gave up 6 bases and V 5 bases, and 5 bases lay outside the gene matches. Per germline, CDR1 SEHNR and CDR2 FQNEAQ (reference sequence). The CDR3 length is 16 residues.